Following are 6 T cell receptor beta chains from one sample sequenced in a study of CXCR3-negative and CXCR3-positive naive CD8 T cells. General observations from the study: TRB CDR3s of CXCR3-positive naive cells were more hydrophobic than those of CXCR3-negative naive cells.

Their antigens remain unidentified. The libraries of TRB cDNA were constructed through 5' RACE using UMI labels. Reprocessing the 5' RACE reads, TCRdb reports a single entry for every CDR3 protein and omits DNA. Across about 110,000 distinct CDR3 sequences, the top ten clones capture approximately 0.38% of the sample. The material sequenced was naive CXCR3+ CD8+ T cells from blood. Subset noted: CD45RO-CCR7+CD27+CD95- naive CD8+ T cells expressing CXCR3 (TNR3+). The receptors originated from a human donor in good health. Some clones in this sample may be carry-over from other donors' samples.

The chain employs TRBV28 and TRBJ2-5; TCRdb returns TRBD1, unconfirmable since there is no DNA. The germline CDR1 and CDR2 sequences are MDHEN and SYDVKM. This CDR3 contains 16 residues. The CDR3 reads CASSPWTGGLSETQYF.

The V and J genes are TRBV10-2 and TRBJ2-7; TCRdb indicates TRBD2, and absent DNA this call remains unverified. The CDR3 runs 13 residues. From germline, CDR1 is WSHSY and CDR2 SAAADI. The CDR3 here is CASTERLAYEQYF.

The V and J genes are TRBV6-2 or TRBV6-3 and TRBJ2-1; TCRdb proposes TRBD2, but this gene call is untestable without DNA. The CDR3 covers 15 residues. Germline CDR1 is MNHEY and CDR2 is SVGEGT. CDR3 protein: CASGPTSGGANEQFF.

The chain joins TRBV29-1 to TRBJ2-2; TCRdb's D call of TRBD1 is untestable without DNA. The germline V gene has CDR1 SQVTM and CDR2 ANQGSEA. The CDR3 sequence is 12 residues long. This CDR3 is CSVYRDTGELFF.

The chain carries TRBV29-1 and TRBJ2-2. The CDR3 contains 12 residues. CDR1 and CDR2 (germline): SQVTM, ANQGSEA. The CDR3 sequence is CSVGRPTGELFF.

The V and J genes are TRBV5-8 and TRBJ1-1. The germline CDR1 and CDR2 sequences are SGHTS and YDEGEE. This CDR3 has 13 residues. The CDR3 reads CASSLPEDTEAFF.